The clone carrying this T cell receptor beta chain was seen only a few times. Its antigen remains unidentified. The data stem from a study of CD8 T cells in ankylosing spondylitis. Findings and limits, study-wide: Past research had described some motif variants in reactive arthritis synovial fluid and blood. The study looked at matched synovial fluid samples from ankylosing spondylitis patients. Disease-linked clones were reported to be significantly enriched there. CD8+ disease-linked clones were present at relatively low frequencies in blood.

TCRdb re-called the 5' RACE reads with MiXCR, one entry per CDR3 protein. The data contain some 130,000 distinct CDR3 sequences, roughly 6.6% of them singletons. The TCR sequence derives from a female donor with ankylosing spondylitis or in good health (not recorded which). Sequenced material: blood, either unsorted or a sorted T cell fraction (not recorded which).

CDR3 in amino acids: CASTPSPPGEQYF. The DNA of the CDR3 is TGTGCCAGCACCCCTTCTCCTCCGGGAGAGCAGTACTTC. The chain uses TRBV12-3 or TRBV12-4 and TRBJ2-7, with D possibly being TRBD2 (5 bases). This CDR3 has 13 residues. V was pared by 7 bases and J by 7 bases, with 17 bases between.